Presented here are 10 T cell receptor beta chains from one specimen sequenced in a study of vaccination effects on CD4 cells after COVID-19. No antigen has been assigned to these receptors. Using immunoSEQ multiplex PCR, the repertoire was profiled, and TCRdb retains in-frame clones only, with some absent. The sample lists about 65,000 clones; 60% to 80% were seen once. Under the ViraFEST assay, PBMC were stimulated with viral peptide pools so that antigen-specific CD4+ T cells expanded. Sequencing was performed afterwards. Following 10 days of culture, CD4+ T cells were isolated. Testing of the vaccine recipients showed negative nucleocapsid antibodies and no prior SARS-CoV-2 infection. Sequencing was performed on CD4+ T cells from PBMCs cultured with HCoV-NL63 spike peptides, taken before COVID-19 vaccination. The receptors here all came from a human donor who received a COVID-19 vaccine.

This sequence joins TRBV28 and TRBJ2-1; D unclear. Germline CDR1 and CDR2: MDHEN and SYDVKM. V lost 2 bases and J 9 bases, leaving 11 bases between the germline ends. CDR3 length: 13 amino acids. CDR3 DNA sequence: TGTGCCAGCAGTTTACAGACTCCTGTTGAGCAGTTCTTC. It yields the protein CASSLQTPVEQFF.

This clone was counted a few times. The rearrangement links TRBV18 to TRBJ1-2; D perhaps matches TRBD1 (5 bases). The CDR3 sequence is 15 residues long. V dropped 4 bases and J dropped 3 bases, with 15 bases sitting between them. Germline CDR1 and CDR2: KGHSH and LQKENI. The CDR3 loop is CASSHNNRGDYGYTF. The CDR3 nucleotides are TGTGCCAGCTCACACAACAACAGAGGGGACTATGGCTACACCTTC.

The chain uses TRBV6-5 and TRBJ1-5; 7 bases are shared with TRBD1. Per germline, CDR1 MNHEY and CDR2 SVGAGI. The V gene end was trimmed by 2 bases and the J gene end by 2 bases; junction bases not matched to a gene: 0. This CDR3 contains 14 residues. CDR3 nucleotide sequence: TGTGCCAGCAGTTACACAGGGGGCAATCAGCCCCAGCATTTT. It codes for CASSYTGGNQPQHF.

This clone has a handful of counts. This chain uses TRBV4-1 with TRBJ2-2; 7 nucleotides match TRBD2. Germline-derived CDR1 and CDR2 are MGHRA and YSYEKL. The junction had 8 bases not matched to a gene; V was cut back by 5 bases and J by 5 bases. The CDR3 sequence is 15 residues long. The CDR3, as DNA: TGCGCCAGCAGCTTGGGCGGGGGTGGAACCGGGGAGCTGTTTTTT. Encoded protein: CASSLGGGGTGELFF.

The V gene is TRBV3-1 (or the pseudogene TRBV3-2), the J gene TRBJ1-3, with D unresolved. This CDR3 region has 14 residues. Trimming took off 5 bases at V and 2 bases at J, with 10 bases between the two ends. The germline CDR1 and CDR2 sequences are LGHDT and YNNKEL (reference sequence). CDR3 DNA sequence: TGTGCCAGCAGCTTCGCCGGGACTGGAAACACCATATATTTT. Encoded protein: CASSFAGTGNTIYF.

The CDR3: CASSFNQGYGYTF. In DNA, the CDR3 is TGTGCCAGCAGTTTCAACCAGGGCTATGGCTACACCTTC. V is TRBV12-3 or TRBV12-4 and J is TRBJ1-2; D might be TRBD1 (5 bases). The length of the CDR3 is 13 residues. V lost 3 bases and J 4 bases, leaving 9 bases between the germline ends.

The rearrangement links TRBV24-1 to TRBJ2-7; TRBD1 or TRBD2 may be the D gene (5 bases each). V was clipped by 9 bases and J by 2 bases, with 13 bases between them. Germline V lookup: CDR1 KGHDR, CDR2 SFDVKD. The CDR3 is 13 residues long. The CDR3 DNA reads TGTGCCACCCGGGTGTGGGGGACCTACGAGCAGTACGTC. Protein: CATRVWGTYEQYV.

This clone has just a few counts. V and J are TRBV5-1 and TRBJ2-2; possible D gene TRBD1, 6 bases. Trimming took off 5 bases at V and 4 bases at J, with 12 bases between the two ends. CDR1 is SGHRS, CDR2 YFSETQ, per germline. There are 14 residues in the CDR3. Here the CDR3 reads CASRLDSFTGELFF. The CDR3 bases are TGCGCCAGCAGGCTGGACAGTTTCACCGGGGAGCTGTTTTTT.

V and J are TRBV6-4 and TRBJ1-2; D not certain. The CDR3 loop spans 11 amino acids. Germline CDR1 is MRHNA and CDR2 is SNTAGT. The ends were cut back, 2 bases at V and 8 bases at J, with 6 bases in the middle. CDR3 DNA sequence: TGTGCCAGCAGTGACCTGGGAGGCTACACCTTC. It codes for CASSDLGGYTF.

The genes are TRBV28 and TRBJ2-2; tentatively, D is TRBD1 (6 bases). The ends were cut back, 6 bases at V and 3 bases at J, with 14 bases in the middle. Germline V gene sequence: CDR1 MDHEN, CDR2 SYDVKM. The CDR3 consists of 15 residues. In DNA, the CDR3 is TGTGCCAGCAGGAAATACAGGGTTGACACCGGGGAGCTGTTTTTT. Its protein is CASRKYRVDTGELFF.